This TCR beta chain was sequenced for a study of shared clonotypes between healthy human individuals. Study details: Three plates each covered CD4 naive and memory; CD8 naive two, CD8 memory one. Study-level findings and limits: Clonotypes that were shared across a handful of donors made up roughly 5% of naive CD4 clonotypes.

Donors, healthy HIV-negative adults, lacked recent acute infections or vaccinations. Repertoires were generated with immunoSEQ multiplex PCR, while TCRdb's copy carries only in-frame clones and drops some. The top ten clones hold approximately 0.13% of a sample with around 2.3 million clones, approximately 96% of them seen once. For this clone: The antigen remains unidentified.

The ends lost 7 bases at V and 5 bases at J; junction bases unmatched: 6. The CDR3 extends over 12 amino acids. Germline V gene sequence: CDR1 SQVTM, CDR2 ANQGSEA. The V and J genes are TRBV29-1 and TRBJ2-5; 8 nucleotides align to TRBD1. The TCR comes from a man between 18 and 29 years old in good health. The specimen sequenced was naive CD4+ T cells sorted from blood. Regarding subset: CD45RA+ positively selected. The CDR3, as DNA: TGCAGCGCTGCAGGGGGCCTGGAGACCCAGTACTTC. Residues: CSAAGGLETQYF.